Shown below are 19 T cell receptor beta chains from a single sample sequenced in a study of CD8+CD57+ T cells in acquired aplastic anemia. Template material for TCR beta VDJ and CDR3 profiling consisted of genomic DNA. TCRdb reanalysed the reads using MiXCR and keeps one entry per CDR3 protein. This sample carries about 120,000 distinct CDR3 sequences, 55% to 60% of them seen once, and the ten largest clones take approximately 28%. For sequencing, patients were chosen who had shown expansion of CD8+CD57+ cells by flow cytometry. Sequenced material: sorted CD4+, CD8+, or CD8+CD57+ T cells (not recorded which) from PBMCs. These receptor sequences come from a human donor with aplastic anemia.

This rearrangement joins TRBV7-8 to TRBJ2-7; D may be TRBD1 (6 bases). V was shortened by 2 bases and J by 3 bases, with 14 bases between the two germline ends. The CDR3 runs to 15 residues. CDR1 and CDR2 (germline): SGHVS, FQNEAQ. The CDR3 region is CASSLPRTAIYEQYF. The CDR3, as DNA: TGTGCCAGCAGCTTACCCCGGACAGCGATCTACGAGCAGTACTTC.

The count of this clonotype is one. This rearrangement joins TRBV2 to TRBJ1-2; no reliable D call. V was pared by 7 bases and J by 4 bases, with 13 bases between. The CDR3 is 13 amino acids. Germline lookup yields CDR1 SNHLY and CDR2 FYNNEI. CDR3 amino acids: CASNQQPGYGYTF. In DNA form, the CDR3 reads TGTGCCAGCAACCAACAGCCGGGCTATGGCTACACCTTC. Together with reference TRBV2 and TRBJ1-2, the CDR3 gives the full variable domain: EPEVTQTPSHQVTQMGQEVILRCVPISNHLYFYWYRQILGQKVEFLVSFYNNEISEKSEIFDDQFSVERPDGSNFTLKIRSTKLEDSAMYFCASNQQPGYGYTFGSGTRLTVV.

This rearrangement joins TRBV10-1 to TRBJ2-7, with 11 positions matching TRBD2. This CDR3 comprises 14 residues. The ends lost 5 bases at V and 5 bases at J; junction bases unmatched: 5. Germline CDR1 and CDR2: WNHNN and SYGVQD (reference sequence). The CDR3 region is CASSPGTSGHEQYF. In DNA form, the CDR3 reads TGCGCCAGCAGTCCCGGGACTAGCGGCCACGAGCAGTACTTC.

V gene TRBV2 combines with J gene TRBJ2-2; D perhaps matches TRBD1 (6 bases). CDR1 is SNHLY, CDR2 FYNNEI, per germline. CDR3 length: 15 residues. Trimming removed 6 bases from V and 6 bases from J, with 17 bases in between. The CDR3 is CASRGPGAGAGELFF. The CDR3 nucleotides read TGTGCCAGCAGGGGACCAGGGGCCGGCGCCGGGGAGCTGTTTTTT.

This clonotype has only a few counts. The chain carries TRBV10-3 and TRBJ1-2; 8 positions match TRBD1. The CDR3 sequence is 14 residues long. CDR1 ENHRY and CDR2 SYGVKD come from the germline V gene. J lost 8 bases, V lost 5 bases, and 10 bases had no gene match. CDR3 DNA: TGTGCCATCAGTAACGATCGACAGGGGAACGGCTACACCTTC. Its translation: CAISNDRQGNGYTF.

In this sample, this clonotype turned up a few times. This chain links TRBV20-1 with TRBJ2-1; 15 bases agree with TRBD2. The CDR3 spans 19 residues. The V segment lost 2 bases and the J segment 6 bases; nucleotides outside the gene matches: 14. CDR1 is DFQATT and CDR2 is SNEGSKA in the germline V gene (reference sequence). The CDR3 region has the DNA TGCAGTGCTAGACCGTCCGGACTAGCGGGGGGGCGATCTATCAATGAGCAGTTCTTC. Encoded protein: CSARPSGLAGGRSINEQFF.

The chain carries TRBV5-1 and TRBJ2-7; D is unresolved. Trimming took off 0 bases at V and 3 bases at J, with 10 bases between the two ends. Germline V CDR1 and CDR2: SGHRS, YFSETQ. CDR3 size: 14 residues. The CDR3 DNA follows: TGCGCCAGCAGCTTGGGGCGGAGTTGCTACGAGCAGTACTTC. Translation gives CASSLGRSCYEQYF.

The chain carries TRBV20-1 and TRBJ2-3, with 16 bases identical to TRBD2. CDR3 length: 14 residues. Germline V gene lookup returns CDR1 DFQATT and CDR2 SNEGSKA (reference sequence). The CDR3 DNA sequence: TGCAGCGTCGGGACTAGCGGGGGGGGAGATACGCAGTATTTT. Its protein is CSVGTSGGGDTQYF.

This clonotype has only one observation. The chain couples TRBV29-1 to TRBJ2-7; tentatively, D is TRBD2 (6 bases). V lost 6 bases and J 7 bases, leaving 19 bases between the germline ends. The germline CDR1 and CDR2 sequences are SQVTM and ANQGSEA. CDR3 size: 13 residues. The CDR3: CSVAEGGGGEQYF. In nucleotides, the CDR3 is TGCAGCGTGGCGGAGGGTGGAGGCGGGGAGCAGTACTTC.

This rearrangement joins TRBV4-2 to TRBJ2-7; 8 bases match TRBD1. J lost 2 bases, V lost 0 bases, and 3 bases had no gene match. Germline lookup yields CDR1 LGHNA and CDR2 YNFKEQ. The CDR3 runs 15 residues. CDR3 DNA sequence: TGTGCCAGCAGCCAAGACGGGACAGGCACCTACGAGCAGTACTTC. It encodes CASSQDGTGTYEQYF.

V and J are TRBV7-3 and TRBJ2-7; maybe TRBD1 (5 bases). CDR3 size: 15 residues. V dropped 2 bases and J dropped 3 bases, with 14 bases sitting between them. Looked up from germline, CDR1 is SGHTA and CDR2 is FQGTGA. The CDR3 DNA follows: TGTGCCAGCAGCTTACAAGGGGCCCTGATCTACGAGCAGTACTTC. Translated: CASSLQGALIYEQYF.

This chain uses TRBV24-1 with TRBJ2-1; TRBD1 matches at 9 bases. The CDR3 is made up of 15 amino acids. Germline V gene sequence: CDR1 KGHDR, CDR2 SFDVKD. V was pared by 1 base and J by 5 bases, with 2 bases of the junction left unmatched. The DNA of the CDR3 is TGTGCCACCAGTGATTTCGGGACAGGGCACAATGAGCAGTTCTTC. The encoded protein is CATSDFGTGHNEQFF.

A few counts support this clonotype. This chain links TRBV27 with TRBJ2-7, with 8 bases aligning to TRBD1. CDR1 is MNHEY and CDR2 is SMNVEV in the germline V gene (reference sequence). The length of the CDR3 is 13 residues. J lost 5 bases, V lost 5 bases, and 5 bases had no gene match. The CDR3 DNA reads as TGTGCCAGCAGTGAGAAGACAGGGGACGAGCAGTACTTC. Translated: CASSEKTGDEQYF.

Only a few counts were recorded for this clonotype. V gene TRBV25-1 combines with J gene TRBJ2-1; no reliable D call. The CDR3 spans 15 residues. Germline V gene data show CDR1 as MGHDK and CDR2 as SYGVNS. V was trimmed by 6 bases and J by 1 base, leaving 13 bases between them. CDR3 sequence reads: CASSFRARSYNEQFF. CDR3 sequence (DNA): TGTGCCAGCAGCTTCCGAGCTAGGTCCTACAATGAGCAGTTCTTC.

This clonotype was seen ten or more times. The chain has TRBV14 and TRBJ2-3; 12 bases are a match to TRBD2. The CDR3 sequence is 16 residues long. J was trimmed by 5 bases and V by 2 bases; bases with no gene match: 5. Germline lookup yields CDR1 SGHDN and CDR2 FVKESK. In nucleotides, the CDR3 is TGTGCCAGCAGCCAACCCGGACTAGCGGGAAGAGATACGCAGTATTTT. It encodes CASSQPGLAGRDTQYF.

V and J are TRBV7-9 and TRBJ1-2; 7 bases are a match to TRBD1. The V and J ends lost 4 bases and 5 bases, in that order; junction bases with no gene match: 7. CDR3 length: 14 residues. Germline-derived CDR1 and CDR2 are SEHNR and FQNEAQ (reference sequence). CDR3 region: CASSYPGQSYGYTF. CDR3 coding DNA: TGTGCCAGCAGCTACCCGGGACAGTCATATGGCTACACCTTC.

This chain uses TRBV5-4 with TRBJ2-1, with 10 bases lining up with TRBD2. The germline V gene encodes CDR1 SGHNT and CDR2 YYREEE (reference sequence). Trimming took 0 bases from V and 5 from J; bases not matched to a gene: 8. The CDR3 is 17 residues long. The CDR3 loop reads CASSLVERGGLHNEQFF. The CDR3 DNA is TGTGCCAGCAGCTTGGTAGAGCGGGGGGGCCTCCACAATGAGCAGTTCTTC.

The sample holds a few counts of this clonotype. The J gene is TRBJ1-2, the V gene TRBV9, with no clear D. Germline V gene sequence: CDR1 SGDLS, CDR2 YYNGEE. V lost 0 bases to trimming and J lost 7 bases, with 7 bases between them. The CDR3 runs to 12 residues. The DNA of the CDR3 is TGTGCCAGCAGCGTAGACGCTGGTGGCTACACCTTC. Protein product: CASSVDAGGYTF.

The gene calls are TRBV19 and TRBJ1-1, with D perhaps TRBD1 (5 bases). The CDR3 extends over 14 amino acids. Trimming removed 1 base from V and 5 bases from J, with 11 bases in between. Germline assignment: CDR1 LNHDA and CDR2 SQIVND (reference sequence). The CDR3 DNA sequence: TGTGCCAGTAGTATAGGCGGGGGTTGGACTGAAGCTTTCTTT. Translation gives CASSIGGGWTEAFF.